This T cell receptor (beta chain) was sequenced in a study of control samples from healthy donors and cancer patients. Method: immunoSEQ multiplex PCR; TCRdb's copy keeps in-frame clones and lacks some. In all, the sample yields roughly 190,000 clones. Trimming stripped 3 bases from V and 0 bases from J, with 8 bases between. Germline V gene lookup returns CDR1 MNHEY and CDR2 SVGEGT. The CDR3 sequence is 14 residues long. This rearrangement joins TRBV6-2 or TRBV6-3 to TRBJ1-2; D call uncertain. Sequencing was performed on blood. The source of this sequence is a young woman in good health. As DNA, the CDR3 is TGTGCCAGCAGTTATGTGGCGTCTAACTATGGCTACACCTTC. The encoded protein is CASSYVASNYGYTF.